This is a list of T cell receptor beta chains from one sample in a study of memory CD4+ T cells and cytomegalovirus serostatus. Clones were sequenced by immunoSEQ multiplex PCR, and TCRdb holds only the in-frame ones, with some missing. The sample records more than 45,000 clones, about three quarters being singletons. The sample taken for sequencing was memory CD4+ T cells from blood. Receptor source: an adult in good health and CMV-seronegative. Each CDR3 is given with its conserved first and last residue. D genes are given only for firm matches. For some rows the clone size is stated as once, few or many, or as a class when expanded; others skip it.

cdr3_aa: CASISEGHPGNTIYF; cdr3_nt: TGTGCCAGCATCTCCGAGGGGCATCCCGGAAACACCATATATTTT; d_call: NA; j_call: TRBJ1-3; clone_size: NA; v_call: TRBV7-9
cdr3_aa: CASSLGQTYAPGNTEAFF; cdr3_nt: TGTGCCAGCAGTTTAGGGCAAACCTACGCTCCGGGGAACACTGAAGCTTTCTTT; d_call: NA; j_call: TRBJ1-1; clone_size: NA; v_call: TRBV28
cdr3_aa: CASSVSTGTRNNEQFF; cdr3_nt: TGCGCCAGCAGCGTCAGCACCGGGACTAGGAACAATGAGCAGTTCTTC; d_call: TRBD2; j_call: TRBJ2-1; clone_size: once; v_call: TRBV5-1
cdr3_aa: CASSPPGARGNYEQYF; cdr3_nt: TGTGCCAGCTCACCACCGGGTGCACGGGGAAACTACGAGCAGTACTTC; d_call: NA; j_call: TRBJ2-7; clone_size: NA; v_call: TRBV18
cdr3_aa: CASRDQGDTEAFF; cdr3_nt: TGTGCCAGCAGAGACCAGGGGGACACTGAAGCTTTCTTT; d_call: TRBD1; j_call: TRBJ1-1; clone_size: NA; v_call: TRBV6-5
cdr3_aa: CASSRQDSNTEAFF; cdr3_nt: TGCGCCAGCAGTCGACAGGACTCGAACACTGAAGCTTTCTTT; d_call: NA; j_call: TRBJ1-1; clone_size: NA; v_call: TRBV5-1
cdr3_aa: CASSLEVHSGRAQETQYF; cdr3_nt: TGTGCCAGCAGCTTGGAAGTGCATAGTGGGCGGGCCCAAGAGACCCAGTACTTC; d_call: NA; j_call: TRBJ2-5; clone_size: once; v_call: TRBV5-4
cdr3_aa: CASRGTTEAFF; cdr3_nt: TGCGCCAGCAGAGGGACAACTGAAGCTTTCTTT; d_call: NA; j_call: TRBJ1-1; clone_size: NA; v_call: TRBV10-2
cdr3_aa: CASRNQGFSDEKLFF; cdr3_nt: TGTGCCAGCAGAAATCAGGGATTTTCGGATGAAAAACTGTTTTTT; d_call: NA; j_call: TRBJ1-4; clone_size: NA; v_call: TRBV6-5
cdr3_aa: CSVERTFPEAFF; cdr3_nt: TGCAGCGTTGAAAGGACGTTCCCTGAAGCTTTCTTT; d_call: NA; j_call: TRBJ1-1; clone_size: NA; v_call: TRBV29-1
cdr3_aa: CTVTGGNSYNEQFF; cdr3_nt: TGCACCGTGACGGGCGGGAACTCCTACAATGAGCAGTTCTTC; d_call: NA; j_call: TRBJ2-1; clone_size: NA; v_call: TRBV29-1
cdr3_aa: CASSSGGAAGYGYTF; cdr3_nt: TGTGCCAGCAGTTCAGGGGGAGCGGCGGGCTATGGCTACACCTTC; d_call: TRBD1; j_call: TRBJ1-2; clone_size: few; v_call: TRBV27
cdr3_aa: CSASITLNTEAFF; cdr3_nt: TGCAGCGCGTCTATTACACTGAACACTGAAGCTTTCTTT; d_call: NA; j_call: TRBJ1-1; clone_size: NA; v_call: TRBV29-1
cdr3_aa: CASSLSNSYEQYF; cdr3_nt: TGCGCCAGCAGCTTATCAAATTCCTACGAGCAGTACTTC; d_call: NA; j_call: TRBJ2-7; clone_size: NA; v_call: TRBV5-1
cdr3_aa: CASSLRADATNEKLFF; cdr3_nt: TGTGCCAGCAGCTTACGGGCGGATGCAACTAATGAAAAACTGTTTTTT; d_call: NA; j_call: TRBJ1-4; clone_size: NA; v_call: TRBV11-2
cdr3_aa: CASSPGQGGSRNTEAFF; cdr3_nt: TGTGCCAGCAGCCCGGGACAGGGTGGGAGTAGGAACACTGAAGCTTTCTTT; d_call: TRBD1; j_call: TRBJ1-1; clone_size: NA; v_call: TRBV5-4
cdr3_aa: CASSARGVGTGAGGGYTF; cdr3_nt: TGTGCCAGCAGCGCCAGAGGTGTTGGGACAGGGGCCGGAGGTGGCTACACCTTC; d_call: TRBD1; j_call: TRBJ1-2; clone_size: NA; v_call: TRBV9
cdr3_aa: CASSLEGNTGELFF; cdr3_nt: TGTGCCAGCAGCTTAGAAGGGAACACCGGGGAGCTGTTTTTT; d_call: NA; j_call: TRBJ2-2; clone_size: NA; v_call: TRBV7-6
cdr3_aa: CASGGQGSVYGYTF; cdr3_nt: TGTGCCAGCGGAGGACAGGGGAGCGTCTATGGCTACACCTTC; d_call: TRBD1; j_call: TRBJ1-2; clone_size: NA; v_call: TRBV6-1
cdr3_aa: CASSLQGALGISNQPQHF; cdr3_nt: TGTGCCAGCAGTTTACAGGGAGCTTTGGGGATTAGCAATCAGCCCCAGCATTTT; d_call: NA; j_call: TRBJ1-5; clone_size: NA; v_call: TRBV27
cdr3_aa: CSVAPGGTRQKNEQFF; cdr3_nt: TGCAGCGTCGCCCCCGGGGGGACTAGACAAAAGAATGAGCAGTTCTTC; d_call: TRBD2; j_call: TRBJ2-1; clone_size: NA; v_call: TRBV29-1
cdr3_aa: CASSPPTENTIYF; cdr3_nt: TGTGCCAGCTCACCACCGACGGAAAACACCATATATTTT; d_call: NA; j_call: TRBJ1-3; clone_size: NA; v_call: TRBV18
cdr3_aa: CASSLSGGLQETQYF; cdr3_nt: TGCGCCAGCAGCTTGTCGGGAGGCTTACAAGAGACCCAGTACTTC; d_call: TRBD2; j_call: TRBJ2-5; clone_size: once; v_call: TRBV5-1
cdr3_aa: CATMRDLADTQYF; cdr3_nt: TGTGCCACCATGAGGGATTTGGCGGATACGCAGTATTTT; d_call: NA; j_call: TRBJ2-3; clone_size: NA; v_call: TRBV19
cdr3_aa: CASSSSPYRVDSNQPQHF; cdr3_nt: TGTGCCAGCAGTTCCTCCCCATACAGGGTCGATAGCAATCAGCCCCAGCATTTT; d_call: NA; j_call: TRBJ1-5; clone_size: NA; v_call: TRBV27
cdr3_aa: CASSQGLAGAYEQYF; cdr3_nt: TGCGCCAGCAGCCAGGGACTAGCGGGAGCTTACGAGCAGTACTTC; d_call: TRBD2; j_call: TRBJ2-7; clone_size: few; v_call: TRBV4-1
cdr3_aa: CASSAGLAVISYEQYF; cdr3_nt: TGTGCCAGCAGCGCCGGACTAGCGGTCATCTCCTACGAGCAGTACTTC; d_call: TRBD2; j_call: TRBJ2-7; clone_size: NA; v_call: TRBV5-6
cdr3_aa: CASSIVQHGAEAFF; cdr3_nt: TGTGCCAGTAGTATAGTCCAGCACGGAGCTGAAGCTTTCTTT; d_call: NA; j_call: TRBJ1-1; clone_size: NA; v_call: TRBV19
cdr3_aa: CASRLGTGSRDTQYF; cdr3_nt: TGTGCCAGTAGACTCGGGACTGGAAGTCGGGATACGCAGTATTTT; d_call: NA; j_call: TRBJ2-3; clone_size: NA; v_call: TRBV19
cdr3_aa: CASSIALAENIQYF; cdr3_nt: TGTGCCAGTAGTATAGCACTGGCCGAAAACATTCAGTACTTC; d_call: NA; j_call: TRBJ2-4; clone_size: once; v_call: TRBV19
cdr3_aa: CASSVAFGGRNTGELFF; cdr3_nt: TGTGCCAGCAGCGTAGCTTTCGGAGGGAGGAACACCGGGGAGCTGTTTTTT; d_call: NA; j_call: TRBJ2-2; clone_size: NA; v_call: TRBV9